This is a list of T cell receptor beta chains from one sample in a study. Each CDR3 protein gets one entry after TCRdb re-called the 5' RACE reads with MiXCR. The data show 52,000 or so distinct CDR3 sequences, around 21% seen once. Sequences were obtained from tumor-infiltrating Tregs sorted from the breast tumor. The source is a female donor with breast cancer. Both conserved end residues are part of each CDR3. Each record gives: V gene, D gene, J gene, clone size, CDR3 DNA, CDR3 protein. The D gene is left open where the match is weak. Clone size, where shown, is once, few, many, or a class for clones that have expanded.

v_gene: TRBV6-6
d_gene: TRBD1
j_gene: TRBJ2-4
abundance: .
CDR3nt: TGTGCCAGCAGTCCGACAGGGTCGGGTGCCAAAAACATTCAGTACTTC
CDR3aa: CASSPTGSGAKNIQYF

v_gene: TRBV10-3
d_gene: TRBD1
j_gene: TRBJ1-1
abundance: many
CDR3nt: TGTGCCATCAGTGAATGGACAGGCACTGAAGCTTTCTTT
CDR3aa: CAISEWTGTEAFF

v_gene: TRBV10-3
d_gene: TRBD1
j_gene: TRBJ1-1
abundance: many
CDR3nt: TGTGCCACTCGGACAGGGCGTAACACTGAAGCTTTCTTT
CDR3aa: CATRTGRNTEAFF

v_gene: TRBV24-1
d_gene: .
j_gene: TRBJ2-3
abundance: .
CDR3nt: TGTGCCACCAGTGATTTCGGAGAGACGGTGGCCACAGATACGCAGTATTTT
CDR3aa: CATSDFGETVATDTQYF

v_gene: TRBV5-6
d_gene: .
j_gene: TRBJ1-2
abundance: .
CDR3nt: TGTGCCAGCAGCTTGCAGGGGTCGAACTATGGCTACACCTTC
CDR3aa: CASSLQGSNYGYTF

v_gene: TRBV7-2
d_gene: .
j_gene: TRBJ2-7
abundance: .
CDR3nt: TGTGCCAGCAGCAAACCCTCACTAGCCCACGAGCAGTACTTC
CDR3aa: CASSKPSLAHEQYF

v_gene: TRBV5-1
d_gene: TRBD1
j_gene: TRBJ1-4
abundance: .
CDR3nt: TGCGCCAGCAGCTGGACAGGAGCGGGTGAAAAACTGTTTTTT
CDR3aa: CASSWTGAGEKLFF

v_gene: TRBV28
d_gene: TRBD1
j_gene: TRBJ1-3
abundance: .
CDR3nt: TGTGCCAGCAGTTTTGGGGACAGGGCCGGAAACACCATATATTTT
CDR3aa: CASSFGDRAGNTIYF

v_gene: TRBV10-3
d_gene: TRBD2
j_gene: TRBJ2-3
abundance: few
CDR3nt: TGTGCCATCAGTGAGCGGGAGGGCCACTTAGATACGCAGTATTTT
CDR3aa: CAISEREGHLDTQYF

v_gene: TRBV7-6
d_gene: .
j_gene: TRBJ2-5
abundance: many
CDR3nt: TGTGCCAGCAGCTTAGACGGCTCGGGAGAGACCCAGTACTTC
CDR3aa: CASSLDGSGETQYF

v_gene: TRBV7-3
d_gene: .
j_gene: TRBJ2-1
abundance: .
CDR3nt: TGTGCCAGCAGCCGTACTAGTTTGGATGAGCAGTTCTTC
CDR3aa: CASSRTSLDEQFF

v_gene: TRBV5-4
d_gene: .
j_gene: TRBJ1-5
abundance: few
CDR3nt: TGTGCCAGCAGCCAGGGATCAGATCAGCCCCAGCATTTT
CDR3aa: CASSQGSDQPQHF

v_gene: TRBV18
d_gene: .
j_gene: TRBJ2-7
abundance: few
CDR3nt: TGTGCCAGCTCACCGGGCAGTGGCAACGAGCAGTACTTC
CDR3aa: CASSPGSGNEQYF

v_gene: TRBV15
d_gene: .
j_gene: TRBJ2-7
abundance: few
CDR3nt: TGTGCCACCAGCAGAGATCCGAATCTGCCCTACGAGCAGTACTTC
CDR3aa: CATSRDPNLPYEQYF

v_gene: TRBV12-3/TRBV12-4
d_gene: .
j_gene: TRBJ2-1
abundance: .
CDR3nt: TGTGCCAGCAGTTTGTACGGGAGGAGGGGGAATGAGCAGTTCTTC
CDR3aa: CASSLYGRRGNEQFF

v_gene: TRBV10-3
d_gene: TRBD1
j_gene: TRBJ2-3
abundance: .
CDR3nt: TGTGCCATCAGCGGGGACAGGGGCACAGATACGCAGTATTTT
CDR3aa: CAISGDRGTDTQYF

v_gene: TRBV4-2
d_gene: .
j_gene: TRBJ2-3
abundance: .
CDR3nt: TGTGCCAGCAGCCAATCGGGAGATCACACAGATACGCAGTATTTT
CDR3aa: CASSQSGDHTDTQYF

v_gene: TRBV7-9
d_gene: .
j_gene: TRBJ2-2
abundance: few
CDR3nt: TGTGCCAGCAGCTTGGTAGGATGGTCCGGGGAGCTGTTTTTT
CDR3aa: CASSLVGWSGELFF

v_gene: TRBV7-2
d_gene: TRBD2
j_gene: TRBJ2-3
abundance: .
CDR3nt: TGTGCCAGCAGCTTTCTCCCTCTAAGCGGGAGTAGCGCAGATACGCAGTATTTT
CDR3aa: CASSFLPLSGSSADTQYF

v_gene: TRBV4-2
d_gene: .
j_gene: TRBJ2-2
abundance: many
CDR3nt: TGTGCCAGCAGCCAAAGCCGAGGGGAGCTGTTTTTT
CDR3aa: CASSQSRGELFF

v_gene: TRBV11-2
d_gene: TRBD1
j_gene: TRBJ2-7
abundance: .
CDR3nt: TGTGCCAGCAGCCCTATTAACAGGGGACCTAACGCCCTGTACGAGCAGTACTTC
CDR3aa: CASSPINRGPNALYEQYF

v_gene: TRBV6-6
d_gene: .
j_gene: TRBJ2-7
abundance: .
CDR3nt: TGTGCCAGCAGTACTACACTCGAGCAGTACTTC
CDR3aa: CASSTTLEQYF

v_gene: TRBV15
d_gene: .
j_gene: TRBJ2-7
abundance: .
CDR3nt: TGTGCCACCAGCAGAGGCCCAGGGGCCTACGAGCAGTACTTC
CDR3aa: CATSRGPGAYEQYF

v_gene: TRBV12-2
d_gene: .
j_gene: TRBJ2-7
abundance: .
CDR3nt: TGTGCAAGTCGCTTAGATCGCAGGGGGGAGCAGTACTTC
CDR3aa: CASRLDRRGEQYF

v_gene: TRBV5-6
d_gene: .
j_gene: TRBJ1-1
abundance: few
CDR3nt: TGTGCTACCTCCGGGGCAGCCATGAACACTGAAGCTTTCTTT
CDR3aa: CATSGAAMNTEAFF

v_gene: TRBV3-1
d_gene: .
j_gene: TRBJ1-5
abundance: .
CDR3nt: TGTGCCAGCAGTCGACAGGTTAATCAGCCCCAGCATTTT
CDR3aa: CASSRQVNQPQHF

v_gene: TRBV5-1
d_gene: .
j_gene: TRBJ1-5
abundance: few
CDR3nt: TGCGCCAGCAGCTTGTCGGGGACGGGCAATCAGCCCCAGCATTTT
CDR3aa: CASSLSGTGNQPQHF

v_gene: TRBV5-4
d_gene: .
j_gene: TRBJ2-1
abundance: few
CDR3nt: TGTGCCAGCAGCCATGCCAACAATGAGCAGTTCTTC
CDR3aa: CASSHANNEQFF

v_gene: TRBV6-6
d_gene: TRBD1
j_gene: TRBJ1-5
abundance: .
CDR3nt: TGTGCCAGCGAGACAGGGAGATTATCTTCTCAGCCCCAGCATTTT
CDR3aa: CASETGRLSSQPQHF

v_gene: TRBV6-1
d_gene: TRBD2
j_gene: TRBJ2-2
abundance: many
CDR3nt: TGTGCCAGCAGCCGAGGGACTAGCGGGGAAACCGGGGAGCTGTTTTTT
CDR3aa: CASSRGTSGETGELFF

v_gene: TRBV9
d_gene: .
j_gene: TRBJ1-3
abundance: few
CDR3nt: TGTGCCAGCAGCGTAGCGGACACCAGCTCTGGAAACACCATATATTTT
CDR3aa: CASSVADTSSGNTIYF

v_gene: TRBV6-1
d_gene: TRBD2
j_gene: TRBJ2-2
abundance: few
CDR3nt: TGTGCCAGCATTTTTAGCGGGAGGGCCGACACCGGGGAGCTGTTTTTT
CDR3aa: CASIFSGRADTGELFF

v_gene: TRBV6-1
d_gene: .
j_gene: TRBJ2-1
abundance: few
CDR3nt: TGTGCCAGCAGTGGTTTTAACCCCCCCCACGGTGGCGATGAGCAGTTCTTC
CDR3aa: CASSGFNPPHGGDEQFF

v_gene: TRBV29-1
d_gene: .
j_gene: TRBJ1-2
abundance: many
CDR3nt: TGCAGCGTTGAAGGTGGGGGCGACGGCTATGGCTACACCTTC
CDR3aa: CSVEGGGDGYGYTF

v_gene: TRBV2
d_gene: .
j_gene: TRBJ1-2
abundance: .
CDR3nt: TGTGCCAGCAGGGGCAGACCTAACTATGGCTACACCTTC
CDR3aa: CASRGRPNYGYTF

v_gene: TRBV18
d_gene: TRBD2
j_gene: TRBJ2-5
abundance: few
CDR3nt: TGTGCCAGCTCACCCGAGGGACTAGCGGGAGAGACCCAGTACTTC
CDR3aa: CASSPEGLAGETQYF

v_gene: TRBV6-5
d_gene: .
j_gene: TRBJ2-2
abundance: .
CDR3nt: TGTGCCAGCAAGGTGGGGTCCGGGGAGCTGTTTTTT
CDR3aa: CASKVGSGELFF

v_gene: TRBV27
d_gene: .
j_gene: TRBJ2-2
abundance: few
CDR3nt: TGTGCCAGCAGCCACCGGCAGGGGAACACCGGGGAGCTGTTTTTT
CDR3aa: CASSHRQGNTGELFF

v_gene: TRBV9
d_gene: .
j_gene: TRBJ2-2
abundance: .
CDR3nt: TGTGCCAGCAGCCCCCGGAGGGACCCGGGACGCCTGAACACCGGGGAGCTGTTTTTT
CDR3aa: CASSPRRDPGRLNTGELFF

v_gene: TRBV12-2
d_gene: .
j_gene: TRBJ2-1
abundance: .
CDR3nt: TGTGCAAGTCGCCTCGGGAGTAGCTCCTACATTGAGCAGTTCTTC
CDR3aa: CASRLGSSSYIEQFF

v_gene: TRBV12-3/TRBV12-4
d_gene: .
j_gene: TRBJ2-7
abundance: few
CDR3nt: TGTGCCAGCAGTTTTAACCCGACAAGAAACTACGAGCAGTACTTC
CDR3aa: CASSFNPTRNYEQYF

v_gene: TRBV29-1
d_gene: .
j_gene: TRBJ1-1
abundance: many
CDR3nt: TGCAGCGCGAACAGGCTGATTAACACTGAAGCTTTCTTT
CDR3aa: CSANRLINTEAFF

v_gene: TRBV7-2
d_gene: .
j_gene: TRBJ1-5
abundance: .
CDR3nt: TGTGCCAGCAGCTCGGGTTATCAACCCAATCAACCCCAGCATTTT
CDR3aa: CASSSGYQPNQPQHF

v_gene: TRBV5-1
d_gene: .
j_gene: TRBJ2-3
abundance: .
CDR3nt: TGCGCCGGCAGCTTGTCGGGGAGCACAGATACGCAGTATTTT
CDR3aa: CAGSLSGSTDTQYF

v_gene: TRBV30
d_gene: .
j_gene: TRBJ1-5
abundance: few
CDR3nt: TGTGCCTGGACTGTAGGGGGAGATCAGCCCCAGCATTTT
CDR3aa: CAWTVGGDQPQHF

v_gene: TRBV7-2
d_gene: .
j_gene: TRBJ2-7
abundance: few
CDR3nt: TGTGCCAGCAGCTTAGCCGGGCACAGCTCCTACGAGCAGTACTTC
CDR3aa: CASSLAGHSSYEQYF

v_gene: TRBV6-1
d_gene: .
j_gene: TRBJ1-4
abundance: few
CDR3nt: TGTGCCAGCAGTGAACGCCCGGAAGAAAAACTGTTTTTT
CDR3aa: CASSERPEEKLFF